This T cell receptor beta chain was profiled in a study of cytomegalovirus exposure and HLA in healthy donors. For the study at large: Prior work identified 120 million or so unique TCR beta sequences in some 180 million T cells. Study-level findings and limits: A later analysis showed TCR association rates differing by HLA locus, peaking at DRB1 and lowest at HLA-C. Across donors, most TCRs were seen rarely, yet some public ones were widespread. V- and J-gene trimming in TCR beta was tied to a missense DCLRE1C variant by an analysis performed later.

The PCR made use of 60 Vbeta and 13 Jbeta primers. Libraries were prepared by immunoSEQ multiplex PCR; TCRdb keeps only in-frame clonotypes and omits some of them. The sample lists 59,000 or so clones; about 85% were seen once. V lost 8 bases and J lost 5; bases outside the gene matches: 3. The CDR3 sequence is 12 residues long. Germline V gene data show CDR1 as MNHEY and CDR2 as SMNVEV (reference sequence). In regard to this clone: The antigen is undetermined.

The receptor was isolated from a female donor in good health and CMV-seronegative. The sample consisted of PBMCs. The chain has TRBV27 and TRBJ1-2; 9 bases are shared with TRBD1. The CDR3 here is CASATGGYGYTF. In nucleotides, the CDR3 is TGTGCCAGCGCGACAGGGGGTTATGGCTACACCTTC.